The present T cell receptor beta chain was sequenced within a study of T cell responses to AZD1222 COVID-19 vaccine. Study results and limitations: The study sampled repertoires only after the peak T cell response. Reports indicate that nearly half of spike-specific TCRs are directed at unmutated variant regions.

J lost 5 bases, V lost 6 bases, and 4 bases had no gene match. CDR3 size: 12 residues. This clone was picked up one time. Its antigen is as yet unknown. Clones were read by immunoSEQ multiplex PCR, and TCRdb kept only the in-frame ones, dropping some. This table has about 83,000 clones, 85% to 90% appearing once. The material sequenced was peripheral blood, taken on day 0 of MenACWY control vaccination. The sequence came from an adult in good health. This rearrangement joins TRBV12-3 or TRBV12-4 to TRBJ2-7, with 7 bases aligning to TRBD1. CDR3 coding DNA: TGTGCCAGCAGCCCACAGGGGAACGAGCAGTACTTC. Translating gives CASSPQGNEQYF.